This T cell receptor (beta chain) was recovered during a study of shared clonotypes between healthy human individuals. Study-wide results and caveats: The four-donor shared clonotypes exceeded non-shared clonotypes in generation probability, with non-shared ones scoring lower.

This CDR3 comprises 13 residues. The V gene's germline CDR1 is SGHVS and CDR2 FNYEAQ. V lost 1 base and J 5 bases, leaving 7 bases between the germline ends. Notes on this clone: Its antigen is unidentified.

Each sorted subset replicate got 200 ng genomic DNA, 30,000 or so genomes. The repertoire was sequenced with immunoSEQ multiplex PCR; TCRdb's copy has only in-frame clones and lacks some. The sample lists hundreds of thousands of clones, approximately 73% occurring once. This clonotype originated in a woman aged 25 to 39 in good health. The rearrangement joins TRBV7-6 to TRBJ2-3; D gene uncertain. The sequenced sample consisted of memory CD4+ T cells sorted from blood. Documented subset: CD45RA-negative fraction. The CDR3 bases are TGTGCCAGCAGCTTAGAGGATGGAGATACGCAGTATTTT. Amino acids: CASSLEDGDTQYF. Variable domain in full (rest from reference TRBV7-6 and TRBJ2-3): GAGVSQSPRYKVTKRGQDVALRCDPISGHVSLYWYRQALGQGPEFLTYFNYEAQQDKSGLPNDRFSAERPEGSISTLTIQRTEQRDSAMYRCASSLEDGDTQYFGPGTRLTVL.